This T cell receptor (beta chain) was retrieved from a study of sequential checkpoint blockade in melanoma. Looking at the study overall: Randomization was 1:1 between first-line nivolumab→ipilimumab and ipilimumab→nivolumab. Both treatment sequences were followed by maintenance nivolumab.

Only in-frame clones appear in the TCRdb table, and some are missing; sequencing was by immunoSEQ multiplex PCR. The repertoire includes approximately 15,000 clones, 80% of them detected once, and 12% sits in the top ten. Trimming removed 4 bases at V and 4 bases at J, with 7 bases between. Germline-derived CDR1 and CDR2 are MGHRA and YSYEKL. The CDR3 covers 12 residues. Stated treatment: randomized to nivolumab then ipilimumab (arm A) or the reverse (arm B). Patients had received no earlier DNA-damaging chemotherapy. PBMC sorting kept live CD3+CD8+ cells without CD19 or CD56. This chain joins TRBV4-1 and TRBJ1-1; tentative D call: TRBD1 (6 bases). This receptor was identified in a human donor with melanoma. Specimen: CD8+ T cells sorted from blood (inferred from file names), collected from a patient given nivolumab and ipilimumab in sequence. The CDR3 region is CASSRTATEAFF. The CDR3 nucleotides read TGCGCCAGCAGCCGGACAGCCACTGAAGCTTTCTTT.